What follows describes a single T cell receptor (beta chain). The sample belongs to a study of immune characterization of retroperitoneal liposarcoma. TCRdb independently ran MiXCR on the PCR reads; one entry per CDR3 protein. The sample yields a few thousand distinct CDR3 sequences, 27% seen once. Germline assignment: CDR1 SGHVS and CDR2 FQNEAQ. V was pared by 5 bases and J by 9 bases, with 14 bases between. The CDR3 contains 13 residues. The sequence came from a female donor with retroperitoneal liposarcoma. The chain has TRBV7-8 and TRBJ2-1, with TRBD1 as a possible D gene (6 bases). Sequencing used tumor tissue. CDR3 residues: CASSGLIRGEQFF. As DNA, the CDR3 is TGTGCCAGCAGCGGACTGATCAGGGGTGAGCAGTTCTTC.